This entry lists 27 T cell receptor beta chains sequenced from one sample in a study of T cell repertoires in cytomegalovirus infection. MiXCR, run by TCRdb on the reads, gives a single entry per CDR3 protein. This repertoire shows about 490,000 distinct CDR3 sequences, roughly 12% found once; its top ten account for 9.5% to 13%. The source material was PBMCs. The receptor source for this set is a human donor in good health (CMV status not recorded). Some clones in this sample may be carry-over from other donors' samples.

Ten or more counts support this clonotype. The chain employs TRBV7-9 and TRBJ1-1; 8 positions match TRBD1. This CDR3 region has 14 residues. Germline values: CDR1 SEHNR, CDR2 FQNEAQ (reference sequence). The V gene end was trimmed by 0 bases and the J gene end by 4 bases; junction bases not matched to a gene: 1. In DNA, the CDR3 is TGTGCCAGCAGCTTAGCGGACAGGGCCACTGAAGCTTTCTTT. It codes for CASSLADRATEAFF. The full variable domain, completed using reference TRBV7-9 and TRBJ1-1, is DTGVSQNPRHKITKRGQNVTFRCDPISEHNRLYWYRQTLGQGPEFLTYFQNEAQLEKSRLLSDRFSAERPKGSFSTLEIQRTEQGDSAMYLCASSLADRATEAFFGQGTRLTVV.

This clonotype has only a few counts. The rearrangement uses TRBV18 and TRBJ2-5, with D possibly matching TRBD2 (6 bases). This CDR3 spans 15 amino acids. Between the trimmed V and J ends, which lost 8 bases and 5 bases, there was a span of 21 bases. Per the germline V gene, CDR1 is KGHSH and CDR2 is LQKENI. CDR3 sequence reads: CASTHIEAGRETQYF. CDR3 in DNA: TGTGCCAGCACCCACATCGAGGCAGGGAGGGAGACCCAGTACTTC. Variable domain in full (rest from reference TRBV18 and TRBJ2-5): NAGVMQNPRHLVRRRGQEARLRCSPMKGHSHVYWYRQLPEEGLKFMVYLQKENIIDESGMPKERFSAEFPKEGPSILRIQQVVRGDSAAYFCASTHIEAGRETQYFGPGTRLLVL.

The genes are TRBV2 and TRBJ2-7, with D maybe TRBD1 (5 bases). The CDR3 spans 12 residues. CDR1 SNHLY and CDR2 FYNNEI come from the germline V gene. Trimming removed 7 bases from V and 2 bases from J, with 9 bases in between. CDR3 DNA: TGTGCCAGCAAGGACACCCCCTACGAGCAGTACTTC. Translated, it gives CASKDTPYEQYF.

The chain recombines TRBV11-1 with TRBJ2-5; 11 nucleotides line up with TRBD2. J was trimmed by 5 bases and V by 5 bases; bases with no gene match: 7. Germline V CDR1 and CDR2: SGHAT, FQDESV (reference sequence). The CDR3 totals 15 residues. Here the CDR3 reads CASSVLAGGLETQYF. CDR3 coding DNA: TGTGCCAGCAGCGTCCTAGCGGGGGGTCTTGAGACCCAGTACTTC.

Many counts were recorded for this clonotype. CDR3 loop: CASSWYGVDEQFF. CDR3 in DNA: TGTGCCAGCAGCTGGTACGGCGTGGATGAGCAGTTCTTC. The V and J genes are TRBV7-6 and TRBJ2-1; D is unclear. In germline, CDR1 is SGHVS, CDR2 FNYEAQ. The CDR3 consists of 13 residues. The ends were cut back, 4 bases at V and 8 bases at J, with 12 bases in the middle.

This clonotype was counted ten times or more. This chain joins TRBV19 and TRBJ2-2; 7 positions agree with TRBD1. V shed 3 bases and J 6 bases; nucleotides not matched to a gene: 4. CDR1 is LNHDA, CDR2 SQIVND, per germline (reference sequence). The CDR3 length is 14 residues. The CDR3 bases are TGTGCCAGTAGTATGAACAGGGGCGCCGGGGAGCTGTTTTTT. Protein: CASSMNRGAGELFF. The variable domain in full, with the rest retrieved from reference TRBV19 and TRBJ2-2, is DGGITQSPKYLFRKEGQNVTLSCEQNLNHDAMYWYRQDPGQGLRLIYYSQIVNDFQKGDIAEGYSVSREKKESFPLTVTSAQKNPTAFYLCASSMNRGAGELFFGEGSRLTVL.

The table lists this clonotype with a few counts. V usage is TRBV14 and J usage is TRBJ1-5; maybe TRBD1 (5 bases). CDR3 length: 16 residues. The V gene lost 5 bases and the J gene lost 9 bases, with 23 bases spanning the gap. Looked up from germline, CDR1 is SGHDN and CDR2 is FVKESK. CDR3 coding DNA: TGTGCCAGCAGCTCGGGGGGAGTTTTTCCCGTTGGGCCCCAGCATTTT. It codes for CASSSGGVFPVGPQHF.

The sample holds many counts of this clonotype. CDR3: CASSEWWDRELAKNIQYF. CDR3 in DNA: TGCGCCAGCAGTGAGTGGTGGGACAGGGAGCTAGCCAAAAACATTCAGTACTTC. V and J are TRBV10-2 and TRBJ2-4; 9 nucleotides line up with TRBD1. The CDR3 is 18 amino acids. Unmatched junction bases numbered 7, after V lost 1 base and J lost 0 bases. Germline CDR1 reads WSHSY; CDR2 reads SAAADI.

This clonotype was counted only a few times. This sequence joins TRBV20-1 and TRBJ2-1; D unresolved. The CDR3 length is 14 residues. Germline loops: CDR1 DFQATT, CDR2 SNEGSKA (reference sequence). The V end was cut by 1 base, the J end by 9 bases, with 16 bases between. CDR3 bases: TGCAGTGCTAGAGGATCCTCCGGGCTCGGTGAGCAGTTCTTC. Protein sequence: CSARGSSGLGEQFF.

The table lists this clonotype with many counts. The J gene is TRBJ1-1, the V gene TRBV29-1, with 11 bases fitting TRBD1. There are 13 residues in the CDR3. V shed 7 bases, J shed 3 bases, and the junction held 4 bases outside the gene matches. The V gene's germline CDR1 is SQVTM and CDR2 ANQGSEA. The CDR3, as DNA: TGCAGCGGGACAGGGGGCAGGCACACTGAAGCTTTCTTT. This codes for CSGTGGRHTEAFF.

This clonotype was observed a few times. V is TRBV28 and J is TRBJ2-2; D possibly corresponds to TRBD2 (5 bases). The germline V gene encodes CDR1 MDHEN and CDR2 SYDVKM. The length of the CDR3 is 14 residues. V lost 7 bases, J lost 3 bases, and 12 bases lay in between. CDR3 loop: CASTLGVYTGELFF. In DNA, the CDR3 is TGTGCCAGCACCCTGGGAGTGTACACCGGGGAGCTGTTTTTT.

This clonotype was detected ten times or more. This rearrangement joins TRBV7-9 to TRBJ1-2; D perhaps matches TRBD1 (5 bases). The V end was cut by 1 base, the J end by 4 bases, with 10 bases between. Germline V gene lookup returns CDR1 SEHNR and CDR2 FQNEAQ (reference sequence). This CDR3 comprises 14 residues. CDR3 sequence (DNA): TGTGCCAGCAGCTTAGGACCGGGGACCTATGGCTACACCTTC. Translation: CASSLGPGTYGYTF.

The CDR3: CASSLEGQGADTQYF. The CDR3 nucleotides read TGTGCCAGCAGCTTGGAGGGACAGGGGGCAGATACGCAGTATTTT. The chain couples TRBV5-4 to TRBJ2-3; 11 nucleotides match TRBD1. Germline lookup yields CDR1 SGHNT and CDR2 YYREEE (reference sequence). The CDR3 runs 15 residues. V lost 0 bases to trimming and J lost 4 bases; unmatched junction nucleotides: 1.

There are many counts of this clonotype. The CDR3 DNA reads as TGTGCCAGCATAACTAGCGGGAGGGATACGCAGTATTTT. It encodes CASITSGRDTQYF. This chain connects TRBV28 to TRBJ2-3; 12 positions agree with TRBD2. Germline values: CDR1 MDHEN, CDR2 SYDVKM. The CDR3 runs to 13 residues. The V and J ends lost 7 bases and 6 bases, in that order; junction bases with no gene match: 2.

The CDR3 nucleotides are TGTGCCACCAGTAAGGGAGCGGGGGAGGCCAATGAGCAGTTCTTC. Translated: CATSKGAGEANEQFF. The rearrangement links TRBV24-1 to TRBJ2-1; 8 bases align to TRBD2. The CDR3 is made up of 15 amino acids. Germline V gene data show CDR1 as KGHDR and CDR2 as SFDVKD. J was trimmed by 6 bases and V by 6 bases; bases with no gene match: 9.

Ten or more counts support this clonotype. This sequence joins TRBV7-8 and TRBJ2-3, with TRBD2 matching over 9 bases. Trimming at V came to 11 bases and at J to 5 bases, leaving 8 bases not matched to a gene. The CDR3 loop spans 13 amino acids. The germline gives CDR1 SGHVS, CDR2 FQNEAQ. CDR3 amino acids: CALGGRAGDTQYF. The CDR3 bases are TGTGCCCTTGGCGGGAGGGCGGGAGATACGCAGTATTTT.

The V gene is TRBV29-1, the J gene TRBJ2-5; 12 nucleotides agree with TRBD2. Unmatched junction bases numbered 5, after V lost 5 bases and J lost 4 bases. The V gene's germline CDR1 is SQVTM and CDR2 ANQGSEA. CDR3 length equals 14 residues. DNA of the CDR3: TGCAGCGTTAGACTAGCGGGAGTAAGAGAGACCCAGTACTTC. Translating it yields CSVRLAGVRETQYF.

As concerns this clonotype: As the CDR3 is not closed by the conserved phenylalanine or tryptophan, this likely results from a read error. The chain joins TRBV29-1 to TRBJ1-1; D possibly corresponds to TRBD1 (6 bases). CDR3 length: 12 amino acids. Trimming shortened V by 2 bases and J by 4 bases, and 8 bases separated the two germline ends. Germline assignment: CDR1 SQVTM and CDR2 ANQGSEA. CDR3 nucleotides: TGCAGCGTTGAAATCAGGGGCACTGAAGCTTTCTAT. It encodes CSVEIRGTEAFY.

The chain employs TRBV12-3 or TRBV12-4 and TRBJ1-1; no clear D gene. V gave up 7 bases and J gave up 1 base, with 7 bases separating them. CDR3 length equals 12 residues. CDR3 nucleotide sequence: TGTGCCAGCAACTTACGGAACACTGAAGCTTTCTTT. Translated: CASNLRNTEAFF.

In this sample, this clonotype turned up many times. The chain carries TRBV28 and TRBJ2-4, with D perhaps TRBD2 (6 bases). This CDR3 spans 14 amino acids. The germline V and J ends were trimmed by 6 bases and 8 bases, with 17 bases remaining between them. Germline V gene lookup returns CDR1 MDHEN and CDR2 SYDVKM. CDR3 DNA: TGTGCCAGCAGACCAGACATCACGGGGGACATTCAGTACTTC. Its protein product is CASRPDITGDIQYF.

This clonotype was observed many times. V and J are TRBV7-2 and TRBJ1-5, with a tentative D call TRBD1 (6 bases). CDR1 and CDR2 from the germline V gene are SGHTA and FQGNSA. Trimming left V 5 bases short and J 6 bases short, with 8 bases between. The CDR3 totals 12 residues. This CDR3 is CASSLQGQPQHF. The DNA of the CDR3 is TGTGCCAGCAGCCTACAGGGTCAGCCCCAGCATTTT.

The rearrangement uses TRBV11-2 and TRBJ2-2; TRBD1 might be the D (5 bases). The CDR3 is 18 amino acids. The V end was cut by 0 bases, the J end by 2 bases, with 16 bases between. Germline loops: CDR1 SGHAT, CDR2 FQNNGV. In nucleotides, the CDR3 is TGTGCCAGCAGCTTAGATCGGTGGGCAGGGCCCAACACCGGGGAGCTGTTTTTT. It translates to CASSLDRWAGPNTGELFF. Filled out from reference TRBV11-2 and TRBJ2-2, the complete variable domain reads EAGVAQSPRYKIIEKRQSVAFWCNPISGHATLYWYQQILGQGPKLLIQFQNNGVVDDSQLPKDRFSAERLKGVDSTLKIQPAKLEDSAVYLCASSLDRWAGPNTGELFFGEGSRLTVL.

The chain combines TRBV5-1 with TRBJ1-2; D unclear. This CDR3 has 13 amino acids. V dropped 0 bases and J dropped 8 bases, with 11 bases sitting between them. The germline gives CDR1 SGHRS, CDR2 YFSETQ. As DNA, the CDR3 is TGCGCCAGCAGCTTGGGCCCCCCTGACGGCTACACCTTC. Its translation is CASSLGPPDGYTF.

J is TRBJ1-3 and V is TRBV7-9; D unclear. Germline values: CDR1 SEHNR, CDR2 FQNEAQ (reference sequence). The ends were cut back, 6 bases at V and 0 bases at J, with 12 bases in the middle. This CDR3 region has 15 residues. In DNA form, the CDR3 reads TGTGCCAGCAGTTGGTCCTCCTTCTCTGGAAACACCATATATTTT. Protein sequence: CASSWSSFSGNTIYF.

This clonotype was seen many times. The chain joins TRBV14 to TRBJ1-1; 9 bases line up with TRBD1. Germline loops: CDR1 SGHDN, CDR2 FVKESK. CDR3 length equals 14 residues. Trimming removed 2 bases from V and 7 bases from J; junction bases left unmatched: 5. In DNA form, the CDR3 reads TGTGCCAGCAGCCAATGGGGACAGGGTGGTGAAGCTTTCTTT. As protein: CASSQWGQGGEAFF. The complete variable domain, with remaining parts taken from reference TRBV14 and TRBJ1-1, reads EAGVTQFPSHSVIEKGQTVTLRCDPISGHDNLYWYRRVMGKEIKFLLHFVKESKQDESGMPNNRFLAERTGGTYSTLKVQPAELEDSGVYFCASSQWGQGGEAFFGQGTRLTVV.

This clonotype was counted between two and nine times. The genes are TRBV7-9 and TRBJ1-5, with D possibly being TRBD1 (6 bases). With 1 base removed from V and 6 bases from J, the gap between germline ends came to 10 bases. The CDR3 extends over 14 amino acids. Germline V gives CDR1 SEHNR, CDR2 FQNEAQ (reference sequence). The CDR3 DNA follows: TGTGCCAGCAGCTTAGGGGCAGGGGTTCAGCCCCAGCATTTT. As protein: CASSLGAGVQPQHF.

This clonotype has a count of ten or more. This sequence joins TRBV7-9 and TRBJ2-1; 7 bases agree with TRBD1. Germline CDR1 reads SEHNR; CDR2 reads FQNEAQ (reference sequence). V was clipped by 5 bases and J by 1 base; unmatched bases: 11. The CDR3 runs 17 residues. As DNA, the CDR3 is TGTGCCAGCAGCCCCTTATCGGGACAGCCTTCCTACAATGAGCAGTTCTTC. Its translation: CASSPLSGQPSYNEQFF. Looking up the rest from reference TRBV7-9 and TRBJ2-1 gives the full variable domain: DTGVSQNPRHKITKRGQNVTFRCDPISEHNRLYWYRQTLGQGPEFLTYFQNEAQLEKSRLLSDRFSAERPKGSFSTLEIQRTEQGDSAMYLCASSPLSGQPSYNEQFFGPGTRLTVL.